This T cell receptor beta chain was recovered during a study of CD8+ T cells in alopecia areata. Study-level information: Oral tofacitinib (5 to 10 mg twice daily) was administered to treated patients.

cDNA reverse transcribed from extracted RNA served as the sequencing template. This table comes from immunoSEQ multiplex PCR, and its TCRdb copy is limited to in-frame clones, with some not included. The data hold approximately 100,000 clones, with 55% to 75% observed a single time. Treatment specified: oral pan-JAK inhibitor, 5-10 mg twice daily. Collection of lesional scalp punch biopsies and peripheral blood was performed in alopecia areata patients. V lost 8 bases, J lost 1 base, and 6 bases lay in between. Germline values: CDR1 PRHDT, CDR2 FYEKMQ (reference sequence). This CDR3 has 12 amino acids.

This receptor was identified in a human donor with alopecia areata. J is TRBJ2-1 and V is TRBV13; no definite D call. The sequenced sample was CD8+ T cells sorted from blood, obtained at roughly week 58, from a patient treated with tofacitinib. CDR3 region: CASGGSYNEQFF. For the CDR3, the DNA is TGTGCCAGCGGTGGTTCCTACAATGAGCAGTTCTTC.